The entry that follows covers one TCR beta chain sequence. As yet, its antigen is unknown. The data are from a study of T-cell memory formation after mild COVID-19. Across the whole study: Clustering of TCRs was largely donor specific.

CDR3 length equals 15 residues. V lost 0 bases, J lost 3 bases, and 10 bases lay in between. CDR1 is SGDLS, CDR2 YYNGEE, per germline. Whole-study results and caveats: There was a balanced CD4/CD8 profile in clones contracting day 15 to 85, and later expanders leaned CD4+. In pre-infection memory, a portion of responding clones appeared, which suggested that cross-reactive memory joined.

TCR alpha and TCR beta cDNA libraries carrying sample barcodes and UMIs came from 5'RACE with constant-segment primers. TCRdb re-analysed the 5' RACE reads in MiXCR, keeping a single row per CDR3 protein. The sample lists 450,000 or so distinct CDR3 sequences; around a quarter were seen once. The TCR was taken from an adult woman who had mild COVID-19 (a few samples of this study predate the infection). Cell type and time point are not known. Sequencing input: PBMCs or a T cell subset sorted from them (not recorded which). This chain connects TRBV9 to TRBJ2-1; D might be TRBD2 (6 bases). CDR3 amino acids: CASSVDGTYYNEQFF. DNA for the CDR3: TGTGCCAGCAGCGTAGACGGGACTTACTACAATGAGCAGTTCTTC.